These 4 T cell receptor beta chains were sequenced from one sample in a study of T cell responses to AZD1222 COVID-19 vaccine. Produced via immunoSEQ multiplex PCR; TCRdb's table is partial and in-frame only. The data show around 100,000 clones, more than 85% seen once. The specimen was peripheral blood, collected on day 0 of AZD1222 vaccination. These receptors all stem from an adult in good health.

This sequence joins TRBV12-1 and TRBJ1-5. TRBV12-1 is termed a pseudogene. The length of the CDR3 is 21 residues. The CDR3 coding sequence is TGTGCCAGCAGCTCCCAAATGCGGGACAAACACGTTTCCCCTTTGAATCAGCCCCAGCATTTT. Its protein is CASSSQMRDKHVSPLNQPQHF.

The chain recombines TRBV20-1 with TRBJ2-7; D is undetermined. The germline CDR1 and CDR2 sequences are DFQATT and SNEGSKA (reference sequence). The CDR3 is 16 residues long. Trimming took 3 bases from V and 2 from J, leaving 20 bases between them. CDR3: CSASSITRDKAYEQYF. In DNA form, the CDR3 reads TGCAGTGCTAGTTCAATTACACGCGACAAAGCCTACGAGCAGTACTTC.

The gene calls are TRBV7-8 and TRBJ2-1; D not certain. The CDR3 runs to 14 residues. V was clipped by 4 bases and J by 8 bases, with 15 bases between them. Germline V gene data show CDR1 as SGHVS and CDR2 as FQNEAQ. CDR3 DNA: TGTGCCAGCAGCTCTGGGCGGCAGTTCGATGAGCAGTTCTTC. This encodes CASSSGRQFDEQFF.

DNA of the CDR3: TGTGCCAGTAGCTCAGAGACAGGGTACTCACCCCTCCACTTT. Translating gives CASSSETGYSPLHF. This chain joins TRBV19 and TRBJ1-6; 7 bases map to TRBD1. V lost 6 bases, J lost 10 bases, and 9 bases stayed unmatched. The CDR3 length is 14 residues. Germline loops: CDR1 LNHDA, CDR2 SQIVND (reference sequence).